The source of this T cell receptor beta chain is a study of T cell repertoires in cytomegalovirus infection. Overall study: Public TCR beta signatures indicated both CMV infection and matching HLA type. Overall study results and limits: HLA-C-restricted CMV-specific TCR beta clonotypes prevailed in the ex vivo response.

Worth noting for this clonotype: Its antigen is still unknown.

Trimming pared 6 bases from V and 1 base from J, leaving 9 bases between. The length of the CDR3 is 13 residues. Per germline, CDR1 SNHLY and CDR2 FYNNEI. TCRdb reprocessed the reads with MiXCR, giving one entry per CDR3 protein. The sample has a few hundred thousand distinct CDR3 sequences; about 39% are singletons. This sequence joins TRBV2 and TRBJ1-2; no clear D. This receptor was obtained from a human donor in good health (CMV status not recorded). Some clones in this sample may be carry-over from other donors' samples. Sequencing was performed on cultured PBMCs, taken from culture after CMV antigen stimulation. This CDR3 is CASSTDRNYGYTF. DNA for the CDR3: TGTGCCAGCAGCACAGACCGTAACTATGGCTACACCTTC.